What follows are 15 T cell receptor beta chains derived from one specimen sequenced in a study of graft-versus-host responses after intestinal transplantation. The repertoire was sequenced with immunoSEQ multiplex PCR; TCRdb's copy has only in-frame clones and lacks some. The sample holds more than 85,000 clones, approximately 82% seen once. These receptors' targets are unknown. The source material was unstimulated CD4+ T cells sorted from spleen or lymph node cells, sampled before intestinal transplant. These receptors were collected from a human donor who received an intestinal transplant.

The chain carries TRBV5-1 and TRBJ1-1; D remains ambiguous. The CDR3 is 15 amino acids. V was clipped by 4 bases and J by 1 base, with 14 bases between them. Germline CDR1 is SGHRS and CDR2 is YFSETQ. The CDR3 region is CASSPYVGGNTEAFF. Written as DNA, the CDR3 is TGCGCCAGCAGCCCCTACGTAGGCGGGAACACTGAAGCTTTCTTT.

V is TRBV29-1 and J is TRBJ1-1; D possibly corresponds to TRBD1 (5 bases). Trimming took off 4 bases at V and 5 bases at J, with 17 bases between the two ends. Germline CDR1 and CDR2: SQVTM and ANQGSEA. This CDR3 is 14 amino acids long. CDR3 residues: CSVARDYRWTEAFF. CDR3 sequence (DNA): TGCAGCGTTGCCAGGGACTATAGGTGGACTGAAGCTTTCTTT.

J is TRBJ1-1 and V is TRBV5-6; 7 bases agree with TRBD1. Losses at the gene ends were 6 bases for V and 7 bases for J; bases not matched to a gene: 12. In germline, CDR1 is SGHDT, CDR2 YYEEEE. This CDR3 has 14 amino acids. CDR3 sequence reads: CASNIPGQVIEAFF. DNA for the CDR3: TGTGCCAGCAATATCCCTGGACAGGTTATTGAAGCTTTCTTT.

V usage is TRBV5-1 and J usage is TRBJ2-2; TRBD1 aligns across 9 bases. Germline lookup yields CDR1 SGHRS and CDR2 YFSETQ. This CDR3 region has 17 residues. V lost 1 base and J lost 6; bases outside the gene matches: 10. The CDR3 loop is CASSLRPGQGLPGELFF. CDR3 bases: TGCGCCAGCAGCTTGCGACCGGGACAGGGACTACCCGGGGAGCTGTTTTTT.

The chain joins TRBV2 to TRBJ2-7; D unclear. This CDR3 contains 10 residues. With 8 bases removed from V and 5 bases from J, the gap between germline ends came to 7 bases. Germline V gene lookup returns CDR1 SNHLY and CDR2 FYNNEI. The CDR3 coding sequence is TGTGCCAGCCGTAATAACGAGCAGTACTTC. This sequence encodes CASRNNEQYF.

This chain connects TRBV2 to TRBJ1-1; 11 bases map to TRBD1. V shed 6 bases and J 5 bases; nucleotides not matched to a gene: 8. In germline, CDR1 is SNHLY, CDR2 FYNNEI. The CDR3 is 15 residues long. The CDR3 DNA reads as TGTGCCAGCAGGGTCGGACAGGGGGCGTATACTGAAGCTTTCTTT. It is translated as CASRVGQGAYTEAFF.

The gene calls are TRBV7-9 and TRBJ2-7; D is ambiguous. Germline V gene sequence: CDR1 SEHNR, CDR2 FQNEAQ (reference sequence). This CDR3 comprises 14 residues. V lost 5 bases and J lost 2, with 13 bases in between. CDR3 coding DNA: TGTGCCAGCAGCCACGTGAGCACCCCCTACGAGCAGTACTTC. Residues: CASSHVSTPYEQYF.

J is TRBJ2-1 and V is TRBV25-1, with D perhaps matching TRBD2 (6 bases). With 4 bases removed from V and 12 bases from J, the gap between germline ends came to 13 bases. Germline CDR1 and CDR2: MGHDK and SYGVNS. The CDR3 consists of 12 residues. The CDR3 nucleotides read TGTGCCAGCAGTGCAGGACTACCAAGGCAGTTCTTC. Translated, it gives CASSAGLPRQFF.

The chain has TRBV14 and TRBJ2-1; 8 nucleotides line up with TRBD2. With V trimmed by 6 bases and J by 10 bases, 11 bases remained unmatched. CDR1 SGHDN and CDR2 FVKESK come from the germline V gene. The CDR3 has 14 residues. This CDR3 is CASSPFGGGREQFF. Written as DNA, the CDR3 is TGTGCCAGCAGTCCTTTCGGGGGGGGCAGGGAGCAGTTCTTC. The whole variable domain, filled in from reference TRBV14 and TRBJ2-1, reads EAGVTQFPSHSVIEKGQTVTLRCDPISGHDNLYWYRRVMGKEIKFLLHFVKESKQDESGMPNNRFLAERTGGTYSTLKVQPAELEDSGVYFCASSPFGGGREQFFGPGTRLTVL.

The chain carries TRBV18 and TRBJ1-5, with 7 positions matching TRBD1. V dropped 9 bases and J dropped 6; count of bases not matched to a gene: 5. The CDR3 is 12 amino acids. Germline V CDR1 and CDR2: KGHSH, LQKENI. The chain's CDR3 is CASGTEGQPQHF. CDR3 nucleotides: TGTGCCAGTGGGACAGAGGGTCAGCCCCAGCATTTT.

The CDR3 loop is CASSFRVGFSYNSPLHF. The CDR3 DNA reads TGTGCCAGCAGTTTCAGGGTGGGTTTTTCCTATAATTCACCCCTCCACTTT. The chain employs TRBV27 and TRBJ1-6, with a weak D call TRBD1 (5 bases). Trimming removed 3 bases at V and 1 base at J, with 13 bases between. The germline CDR1 and CDR2 sequences are MNHEY and SMNVEV (reference sequence). The CDR3 spans 17 residues.

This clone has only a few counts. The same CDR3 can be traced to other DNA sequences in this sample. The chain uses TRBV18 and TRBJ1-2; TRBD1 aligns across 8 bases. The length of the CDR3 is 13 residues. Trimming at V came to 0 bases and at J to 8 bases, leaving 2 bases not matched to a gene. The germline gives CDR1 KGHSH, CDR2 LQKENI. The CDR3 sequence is CASSPPDREGYTF. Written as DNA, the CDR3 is TGTGCCAGCTCACCACCGGACAGGGAAGGCTACACCTTC.

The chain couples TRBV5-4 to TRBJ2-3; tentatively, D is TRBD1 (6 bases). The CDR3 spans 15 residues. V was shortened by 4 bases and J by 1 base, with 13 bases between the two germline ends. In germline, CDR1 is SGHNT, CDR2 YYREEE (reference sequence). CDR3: CASSGGGAGTDTQYF. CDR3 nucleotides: TGTGCCAGCAGCGGTGGGGGCGCCGGCACAGATACGCAGTATTTT.

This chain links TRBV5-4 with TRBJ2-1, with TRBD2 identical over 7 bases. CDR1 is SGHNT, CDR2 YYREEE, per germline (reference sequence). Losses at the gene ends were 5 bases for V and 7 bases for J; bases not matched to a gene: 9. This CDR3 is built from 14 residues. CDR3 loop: CASSRWEGQNEQFF. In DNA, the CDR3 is TGTGCCAGCAGTCGGTGGGAGGGCCAGAATGAGCAGTTCTTC.

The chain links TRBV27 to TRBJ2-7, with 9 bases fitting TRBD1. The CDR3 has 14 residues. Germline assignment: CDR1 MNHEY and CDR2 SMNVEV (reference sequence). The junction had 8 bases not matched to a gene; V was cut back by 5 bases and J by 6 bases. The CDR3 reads CASSLSGQGAEQYF. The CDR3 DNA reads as TGTGCCAGCAGTCTTTCGGGACAGGGTGCCGAGCAGTACTTC.